Listed below are T cell receptor beta chains from one sample, sequenced in a study of cytomegalovirus exposure and HLA in healthy donors. The data were produced by immunoSEQ multiplex PCR, yet TCRdb's version contains in-frame clones alone and is incomplete. The sample lists 150,000 to 200,000 clones; 76% were seen once. Sequencing was performed on PBMCs. All receptors come from a man in his late teens or twenties in good health and CMV-seronegative. CDR3s include the opening cysteine and the closing phenylalanine or tryptophan. The D gene is left open where the match is weak. The size of a clone is reported for some rows only, either as once, few or many, or as a class for expanded clones.

cdr3_length,v_call,j_call,clone_size,d_call,cdr3_aa,cdr3_nt
15,TRBV10-1,TRBJ2-3,-,TRBD2,CASTASGSRTDTQYF,TGCGCCAGCACGGCTAGCGGGAGTCGGACAGATACGCAGTATTTT
13,TRBV30,TRBJ2-7,-,-,CAWSAIHSYEQYF,TGTGCCTGGAGTGCTATTCACTCCTACGAGCAGTACTTC
15,TRBV27,TRBJ2-3,once,-,CASGRGERGTDTQYF,TGTGCCAGCGGTCGTGGGGAGCGGGGCACAGATACGCAGTATTTT
15,TRBV6-5,TRBJ1-1,-,TRBD1,CASSAQGPIWAEAFF,TGTGCCAGCAGCGCACAGGGGCCTATTTGGGCTGAAGCTTTCTTT
18,TRBV10-1,TRBJ1-5,once,TRBD1,CASSELGQGEVDNQPQHF,TGCGCCAGCAGTGAGCTGGGACAGGGGGAAGTGGACAATCAGCCCCAGCATTTT
15,TRBV28,TRBJ2-7,once,-,CASSLGDTQTYEQYF,TGTGCCAGCAGTTTAGGGGACACGCAAACCTACGAGCAGTACTTC
16,TRBV30,TRBJ2-3,-,-,CAWQPFLADYTDTQYF,TGTGCCTGGCAGCCCTTCTTAGCGGACTACACAGATACGCAGTATTTT
13,TRBV7-8,TRBJ1-4,-,TRBD1,CASGIGTGIGLFF,TGTGCCAGCGGAATCGGGACAGGGATCGGACTGTTTTTT
16,TRBV7-2,TRBJ2-7,-,TRBD1,CASSPGQAQSPYEQYF,TGTGCCAGCAGCCCAGGACAGGCCCAAAGCCCCTACGAGCAGTACTTC
15,TRBV6-5,TRBJ2-1,few,TRBD2,CASTTSASGSNEQFF,TGTGCCAGCACTACCTCGGCTAGCGGGAGCAATGAGCAGTTCTTC
11,TRBV2,TRBJ2-5,-,-,CASNTQDTQYF,TGTGCCAGCAATACTCAGGATACCCAGTACTTC
11,TRBV30,TRBJ1-2,-,-,CAAPGDYGYTF,TGTGCCGCTCCAGGGGACTATGGCTACACCTTC
14,TRBV29-1,TRBJ1-5,-,-,CSVGPSDSNQPQHF,TGCAGCGTTGGTCCCAGCGATAGCAATCAGCCCCAGCATTTT
13,TRBV6-1,TRBJ1-1,-,-,CASSEDPRAEAFF,TGTGCCAGCAGTGAGGACCCGAGGGCTGAAGCTTTCTTT
12,TRBV19,TRBJ2-1,-,-,CASSMDFNEQFF,TGTGCCAGTAGTATGGACTTCAATGAGCAGTTCTTC
14,TRBV6-1,TRBJ1-5,-,-,CASTRTSSNQPQHF,TGTGCCAGCACTAGAACAAGTAGCAATCAGCCCCAGCATTTT
19,TRBV11-3,TRBJ2-2,once,TRBD1,CASSLDWQDRGEITGELFF,TGTGCCAGCAGCTTAGATTGGCAGGACAGGGGGGAGATCACCGGGGAGCTGTTTTTT
15,TRBV5-6,TRBJ2-1,-,-,CASSDRPQTWNEQFF,TGTGCCAGCAGCGACAGACCCCAGACGTGGAATGAGCAGTTCTTC
13,TRBV11-2,TRBJ2-1,once,-,CASSLGPYNEQFF,TGTGCCAGCAGCTTGGGGCCGTACAATGAGCAGTTCTTC
16,TRBV10-3,TRBJ1-2,once,TRBD1,CAISERDRDNNYGYTF,TGTGCCATCAGTGAAAGGGACAGGGACAATAACTATGGCTACACCTTC
16,TRBV27,TRBJ2-5,few,TRBD2,CASSFFAGGPEETQYF,TGTGCCAGCAGTTTTTTTGCGGGAGGGCCGGAAGAGACCCAGTACTTC
16,TRBV5-1,TRBJ1-1,-,TRBD1,CASSFQQGGWNTEAFF,TGCGCCAGCAGCTTTCAACAAGGGGGCTGGAACACTGAAGCTTTCTTT
13,TRBV29-1,TRBJ2-3,-,TRBD2,CSVGGLAVDTQYF,TGCAGCGTTGGGGGACTAGCGGTGGATACGCAGTATTTT
12,TRBV28,TRBJ2-1,-,-,CASSPWEREQFF,TGTGCCAGCAGCCCCTGGGAGCGGGAGCAGTTCTTC